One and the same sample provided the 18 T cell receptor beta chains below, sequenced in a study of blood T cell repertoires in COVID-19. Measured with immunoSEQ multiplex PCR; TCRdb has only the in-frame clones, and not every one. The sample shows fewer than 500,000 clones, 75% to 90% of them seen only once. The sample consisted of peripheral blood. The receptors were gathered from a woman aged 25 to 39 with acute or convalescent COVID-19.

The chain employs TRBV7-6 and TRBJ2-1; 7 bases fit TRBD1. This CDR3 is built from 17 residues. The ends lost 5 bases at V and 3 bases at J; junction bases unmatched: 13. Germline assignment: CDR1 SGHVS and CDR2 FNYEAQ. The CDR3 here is CASSATRTGTLYNEQFF. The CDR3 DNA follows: TGTGCCAGCAGCGCTACCAGGACAGGAACTCTCTACAATGAGCAGTTCTTC.

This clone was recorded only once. The CDR3 loop is CASSLGPRQYGYTF. The CDR3 DNA reads TGTGCCAGCAGCTTGGGACCGAGGCAATATGGCTACACCTTC. This chain joins TRBV5-4 and TRBJ1-2; D gene ambiguous. Germline loops: CDR1 SGHNT, CDR2 YYREEE (reference sequence). The CDR3 length is 14 residues. The germline V and J ends were trimmed by 0 bases and 5 bases, with 11 bases remaining between them. Supplemented by reference TRBV5-4 and TRBJ1-2, the full variable domain reads ETGVTQSPTHLIKTRGQQVTLRCSSQSGHNTVSWYQQALGQGPQFIFQYYREEENGRGNFPPRFSGLQFPNYSSELNVNALELDDSALYLCASSLGPRQYGYTFGSGTRLTVV.

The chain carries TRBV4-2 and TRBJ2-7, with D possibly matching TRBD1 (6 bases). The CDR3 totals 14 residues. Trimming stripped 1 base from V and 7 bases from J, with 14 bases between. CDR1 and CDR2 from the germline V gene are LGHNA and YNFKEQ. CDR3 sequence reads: CASSQVGSGEEQYF. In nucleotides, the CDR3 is TGTGCCAGCAGCCAAGTAGGGTCAGGGGAGGAGCAGTACTTC.

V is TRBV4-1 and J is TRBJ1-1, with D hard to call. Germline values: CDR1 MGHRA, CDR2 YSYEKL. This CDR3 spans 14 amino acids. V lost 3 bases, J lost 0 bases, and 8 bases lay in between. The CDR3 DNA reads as TGCGCCAGCAGCCACAGCGGAATGAACACTGAAGCTTTCTTT. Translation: CASSHSGMNTEAFF.

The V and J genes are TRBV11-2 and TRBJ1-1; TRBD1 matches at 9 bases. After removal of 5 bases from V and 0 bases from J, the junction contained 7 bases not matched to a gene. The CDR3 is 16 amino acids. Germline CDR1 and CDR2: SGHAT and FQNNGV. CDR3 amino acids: CASSPRTGDMNTEAFF. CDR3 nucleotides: TGTGCCAGCAGCCCCCGGACAGGGGATATGAACACTGAAGCTTTCTTT.

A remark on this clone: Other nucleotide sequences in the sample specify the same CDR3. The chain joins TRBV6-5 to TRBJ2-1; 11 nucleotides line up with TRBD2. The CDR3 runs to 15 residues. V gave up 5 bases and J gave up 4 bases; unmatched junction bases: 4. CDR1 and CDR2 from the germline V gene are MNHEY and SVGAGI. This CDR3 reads CASSRTSGGYNEQFF. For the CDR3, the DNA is TGTGCCAGCAGTCGTACTAGCGGGGGATACAATGAGCAGTTCTTC.

The CDR3 sequence is CASSEALSAGGFF. CDR3 coding DNA: TGTGCCAGCAGTGAAGCGCTTTCAGCAGGGGGTTTTTTT. The chain uses TRBV2 and TRBJ1-4; TRBD1 aligns across 7 bases. Per the germline V gene, CDR1 is SNHLY and CDR2 is FYNNEI. The CDR3 has 13 amino acids. Trimming took 0 bases from V and 17 from J; bases not matched to a gene: 9.

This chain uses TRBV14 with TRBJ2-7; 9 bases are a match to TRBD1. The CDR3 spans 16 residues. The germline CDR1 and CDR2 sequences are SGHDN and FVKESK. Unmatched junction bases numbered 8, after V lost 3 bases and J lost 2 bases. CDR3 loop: CASSHHLGQGTYEQYF. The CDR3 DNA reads TGTGCCAGCAGCCATCACCTGGGACAGGGAACCTACGAGCAGTACTTC.

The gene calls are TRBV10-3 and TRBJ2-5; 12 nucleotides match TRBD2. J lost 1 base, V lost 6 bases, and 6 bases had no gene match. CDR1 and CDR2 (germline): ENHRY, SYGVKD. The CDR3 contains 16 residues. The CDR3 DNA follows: TGTGCCATCAGCGAGGGGACTAGCGGGCCCCAAGAGACCCAGTACTTC. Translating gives CAISEGTSGPQETQYF.

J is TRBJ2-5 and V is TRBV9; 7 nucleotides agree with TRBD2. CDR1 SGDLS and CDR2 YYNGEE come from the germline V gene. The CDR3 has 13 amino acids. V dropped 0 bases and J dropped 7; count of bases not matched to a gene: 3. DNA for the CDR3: TGTGCCAGCAGCGTAGTAACGGGGGGGACCCAGTACTTC. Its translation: CASSVVTGGTQYF.

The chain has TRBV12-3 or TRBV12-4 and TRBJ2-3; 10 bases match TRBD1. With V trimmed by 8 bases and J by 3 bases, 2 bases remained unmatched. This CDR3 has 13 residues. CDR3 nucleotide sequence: TGTGCCAGCGGGGACAGGGGTACAGATACGCAGTATTTT. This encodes CASGDRGTDTQYF.

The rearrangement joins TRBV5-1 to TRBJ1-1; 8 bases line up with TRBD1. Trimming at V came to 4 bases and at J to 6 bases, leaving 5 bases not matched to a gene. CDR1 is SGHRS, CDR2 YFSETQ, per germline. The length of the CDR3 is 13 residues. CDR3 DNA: TGCGCCAGCAGCAGCGGACAGGGCCCTGAAGCTTTCTTT. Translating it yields CASSSGQGPEAFF.

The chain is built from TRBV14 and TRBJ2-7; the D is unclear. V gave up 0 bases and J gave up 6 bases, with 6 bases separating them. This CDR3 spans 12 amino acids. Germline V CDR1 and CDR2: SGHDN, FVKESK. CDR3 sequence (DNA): TGTGCCAGCAGCCAAGATTTCCTCGAGCAGTACTTC. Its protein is CASSQDFLEQYF.

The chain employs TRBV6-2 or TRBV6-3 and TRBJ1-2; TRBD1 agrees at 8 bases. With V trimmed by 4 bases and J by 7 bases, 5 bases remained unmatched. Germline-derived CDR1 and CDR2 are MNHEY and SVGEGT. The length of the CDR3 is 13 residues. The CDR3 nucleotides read TGTGCCAGCAGTTTTTCAGGGGGCAGTGGCTACACCTTC. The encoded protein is CASSFSGGSGYTF.

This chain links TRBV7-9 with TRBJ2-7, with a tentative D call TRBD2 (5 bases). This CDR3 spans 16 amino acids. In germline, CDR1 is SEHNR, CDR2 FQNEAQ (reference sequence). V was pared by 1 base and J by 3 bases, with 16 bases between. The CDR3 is CASSLVQSSGGYEQYF. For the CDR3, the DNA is TGTGCCAGCAGCTTAGTTCAATCCAGCGGTGGCTACGAGCAGTACTTC.

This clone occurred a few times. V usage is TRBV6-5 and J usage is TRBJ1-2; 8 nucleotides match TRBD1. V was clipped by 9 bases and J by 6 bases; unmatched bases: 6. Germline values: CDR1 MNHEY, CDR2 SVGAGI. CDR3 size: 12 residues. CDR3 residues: CASGQGYDGYTF. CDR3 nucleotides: TGTGCCAGTGGACAGGGATATGATGGCTACACCTTC.

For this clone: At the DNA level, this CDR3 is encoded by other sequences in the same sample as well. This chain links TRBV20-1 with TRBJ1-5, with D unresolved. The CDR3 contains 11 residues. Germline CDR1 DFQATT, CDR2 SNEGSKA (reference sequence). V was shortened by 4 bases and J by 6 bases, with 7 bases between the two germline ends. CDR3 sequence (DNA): TGCAGTGCTACGGTTGGTCAGCCCCAGCATTTT. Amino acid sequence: CSATVGQPQHF.

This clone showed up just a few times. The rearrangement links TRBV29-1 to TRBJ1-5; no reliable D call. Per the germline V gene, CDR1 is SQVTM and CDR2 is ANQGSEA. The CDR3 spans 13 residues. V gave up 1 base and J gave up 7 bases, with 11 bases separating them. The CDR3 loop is CSVEVSRGQPQHF. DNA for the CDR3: TGCAGCGTTGAAGTTTCGAGAGGGCAGCCCCAGCATTTT.